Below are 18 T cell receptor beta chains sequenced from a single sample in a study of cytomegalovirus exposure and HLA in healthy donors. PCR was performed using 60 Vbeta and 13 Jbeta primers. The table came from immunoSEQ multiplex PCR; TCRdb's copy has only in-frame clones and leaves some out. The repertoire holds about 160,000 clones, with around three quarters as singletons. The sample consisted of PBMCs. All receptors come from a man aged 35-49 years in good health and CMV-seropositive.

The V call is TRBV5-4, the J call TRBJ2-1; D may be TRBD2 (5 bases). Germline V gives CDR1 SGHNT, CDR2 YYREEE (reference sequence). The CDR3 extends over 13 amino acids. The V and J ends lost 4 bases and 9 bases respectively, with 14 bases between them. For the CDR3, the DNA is TGTGCCAGCAGCCGCCAGCTAGAGGGTGAGCAGTTCTTC. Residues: CASSRQLEGEQFF. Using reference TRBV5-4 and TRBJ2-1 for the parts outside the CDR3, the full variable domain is ETGVTQSPTHLIKTRGQQVTLRCSSQSGHNTVSWYQQALGQGPQFIFQYYREEENGRGNFPPRFSGLQFPNYSSELNVNALELDDSALYLCASSRQLEGEQFFGPGTRLTVL.

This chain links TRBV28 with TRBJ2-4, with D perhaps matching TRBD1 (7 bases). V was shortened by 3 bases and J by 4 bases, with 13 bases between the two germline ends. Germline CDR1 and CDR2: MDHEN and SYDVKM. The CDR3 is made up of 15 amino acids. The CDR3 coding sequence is TGTGCCAGCAGTTTTGCGGGACAGAAGAAAAACATTCAGTACTTC. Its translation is CASSFAGQKKNIQYF.

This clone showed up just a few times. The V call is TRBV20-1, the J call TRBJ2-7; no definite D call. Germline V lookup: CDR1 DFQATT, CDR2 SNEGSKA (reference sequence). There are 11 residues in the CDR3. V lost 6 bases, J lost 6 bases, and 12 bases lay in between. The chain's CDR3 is CSASTKSEQYF. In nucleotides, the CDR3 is TGCAGTGCCTCTACCAAGTCCGAGCAGTACTTC.

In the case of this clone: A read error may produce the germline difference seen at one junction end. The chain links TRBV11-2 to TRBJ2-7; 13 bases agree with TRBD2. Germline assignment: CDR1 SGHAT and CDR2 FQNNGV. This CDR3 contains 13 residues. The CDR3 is CASSFGLAGDELF. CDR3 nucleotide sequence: TGTGCCAGCAGCTTCGGACTAGCGGGAGATGAACTGTTC.

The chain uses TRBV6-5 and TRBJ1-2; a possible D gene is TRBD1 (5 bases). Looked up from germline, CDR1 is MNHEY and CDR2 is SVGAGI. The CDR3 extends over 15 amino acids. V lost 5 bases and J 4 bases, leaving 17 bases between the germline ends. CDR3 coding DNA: TGTGCCAGCAGTACGGGGTGGGGGGAAGGCTATGGCTACACCTTC. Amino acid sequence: CASSTGWGEGYGYTF.

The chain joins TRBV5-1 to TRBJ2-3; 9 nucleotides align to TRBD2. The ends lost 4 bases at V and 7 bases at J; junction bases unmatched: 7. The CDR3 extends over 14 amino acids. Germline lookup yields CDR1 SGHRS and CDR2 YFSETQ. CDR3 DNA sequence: TGCGCCAGCAGCGCCGGACTAGCGCGACATACGCAGTATTTT. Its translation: CASSAGLARHTQYF.

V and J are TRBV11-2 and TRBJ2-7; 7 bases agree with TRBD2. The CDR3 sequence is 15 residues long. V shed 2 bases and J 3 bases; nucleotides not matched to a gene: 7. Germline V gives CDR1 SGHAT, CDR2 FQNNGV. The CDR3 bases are TGTGCCAGCAGCTTATTTTCTAGCGGCATCTACGAGCAGTACTTC. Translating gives CASSLFSSGIYEQYF.

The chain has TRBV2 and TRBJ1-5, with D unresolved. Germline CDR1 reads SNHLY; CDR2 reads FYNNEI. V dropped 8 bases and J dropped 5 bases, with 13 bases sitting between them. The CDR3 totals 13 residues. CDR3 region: CASEAELDQPQHF. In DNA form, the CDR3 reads TGTGCCAGCGAGGCCGAGCTTGATCAGCCCCAGCATTTT. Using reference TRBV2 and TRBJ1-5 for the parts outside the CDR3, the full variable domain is EPEVTQTPSHQVTQMGQEVILRCVPISNHLYFYWYRQILGQKVEFLVSFYNNEISEKSEIFDDQFSVERPDGSNFTLKIRSTKLEDSAMYFCASEAELDQPQHFGDGTRLSIL.

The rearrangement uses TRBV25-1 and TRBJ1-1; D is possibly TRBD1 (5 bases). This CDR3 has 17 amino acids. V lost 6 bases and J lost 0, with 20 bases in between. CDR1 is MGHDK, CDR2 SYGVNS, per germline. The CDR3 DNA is TGTGCCAGCAGCGACGAGGGGCGAGCGGGCATGAACACTGAAGCTTTCTTT. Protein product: CASSDEGRAGMNTEAFF.

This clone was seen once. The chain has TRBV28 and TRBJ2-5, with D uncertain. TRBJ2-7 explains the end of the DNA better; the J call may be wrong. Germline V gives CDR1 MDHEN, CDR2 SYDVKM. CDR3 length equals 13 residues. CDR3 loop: CASHLGSSYEQYF. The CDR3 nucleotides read TGTGCCAGCCACCTAGGAAGCTCCTACGAGCAGTACTTC.

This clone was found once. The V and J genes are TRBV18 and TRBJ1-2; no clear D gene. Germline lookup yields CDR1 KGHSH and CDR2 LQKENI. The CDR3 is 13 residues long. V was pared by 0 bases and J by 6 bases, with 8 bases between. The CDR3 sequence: CASSPPSTDGYTF. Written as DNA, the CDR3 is TGTGCCAGCTCACCACCGTCTACAGATGGCTACACCTTC.

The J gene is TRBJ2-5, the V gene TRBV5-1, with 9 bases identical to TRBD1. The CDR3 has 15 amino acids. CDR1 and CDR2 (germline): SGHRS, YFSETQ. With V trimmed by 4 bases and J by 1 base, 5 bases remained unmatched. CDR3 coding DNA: TGCGCCAGCAGCAACCTACAGGGGGCCCAAGAGACCCAGTACTTC. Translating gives CASSNLQGAQETQYF. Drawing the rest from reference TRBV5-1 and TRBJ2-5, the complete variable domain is KAGVTQTPRYLIKTRGQQVTLSCSPISGHRSVSWYQQTPGQGLQFLFEYFSETQRNKGNFPGRFSGRQFSNSRSEMNVSTLELGDSALYLCASSNLQGAQETQYFGPGTRLLVL.

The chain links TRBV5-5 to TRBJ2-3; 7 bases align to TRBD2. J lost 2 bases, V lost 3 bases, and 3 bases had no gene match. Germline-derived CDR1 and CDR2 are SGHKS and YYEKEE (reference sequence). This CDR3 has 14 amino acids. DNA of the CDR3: TGTGCCAGCAGCTGGGAGGGGCCCACAGATACGCAGTATTTT. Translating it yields CASSWEGPTDTQYF.

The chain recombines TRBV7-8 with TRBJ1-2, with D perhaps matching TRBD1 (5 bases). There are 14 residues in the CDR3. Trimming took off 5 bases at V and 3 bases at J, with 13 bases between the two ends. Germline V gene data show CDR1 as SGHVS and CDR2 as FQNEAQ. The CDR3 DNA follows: TGTGCCAGCAGCCTTCAGGGCAGTGACTATGGCTACACCTTC. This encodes CASSLQGSDYGYTF.

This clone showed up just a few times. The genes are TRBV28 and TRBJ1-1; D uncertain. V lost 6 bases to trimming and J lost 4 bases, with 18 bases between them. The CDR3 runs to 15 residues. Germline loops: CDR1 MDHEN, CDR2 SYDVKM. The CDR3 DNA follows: TGTGCCAGCAGGATGCTCGCGGGGATGGGCACTGAAGCTTTCTTT. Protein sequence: CASRMLAGMGTEAFF. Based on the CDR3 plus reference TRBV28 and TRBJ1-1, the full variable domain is DVKVTQSSRYLVKRTGEKVFLECVQDMDHENMFWYRQDPGLGLRLIYFSYDVKMKEKGDIPEGYSVSREKKERFSLILESASTNQTSMYLCASRMLAGMGTEAFFGQGTRLTVV.

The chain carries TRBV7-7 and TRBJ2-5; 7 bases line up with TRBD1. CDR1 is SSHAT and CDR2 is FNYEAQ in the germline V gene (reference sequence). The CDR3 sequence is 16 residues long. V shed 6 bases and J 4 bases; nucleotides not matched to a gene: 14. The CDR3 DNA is TGTGCCAGCAGGGAGTCCGAGCAGGGGGACCGAGAGACCCAGTACTTC. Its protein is CASRESEQGDRETQYF.

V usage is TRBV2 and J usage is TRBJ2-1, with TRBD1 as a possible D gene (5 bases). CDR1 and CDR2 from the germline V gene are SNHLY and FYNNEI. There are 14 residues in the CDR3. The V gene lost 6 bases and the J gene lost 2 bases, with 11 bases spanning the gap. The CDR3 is CASRGQAAYNEQFF. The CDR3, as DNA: TGTGCCAGCAGGGGGCAGGCCGCCTACAATGAGCAGTTCTTC.

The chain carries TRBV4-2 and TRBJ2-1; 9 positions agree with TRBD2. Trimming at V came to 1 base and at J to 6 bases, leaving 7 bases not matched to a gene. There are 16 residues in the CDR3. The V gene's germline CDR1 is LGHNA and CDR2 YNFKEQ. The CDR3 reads CASSQGAGGRGNEQFF. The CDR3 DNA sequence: TGTGCCAGCAGCCAAGGAGCGGGAGGTCGCGGCAATGAGCAGTTCTTC.